The 29 T cell receptor beta chains below all came from one sample that was sequenced in a study of identical twins. TCRdb used MiXCR to reprocess the 5' RACE reads, holding one entry per CDR3 protein. The data contain 1.5 million or so distinct CDR3 sequences, under 35% of them seen just once; the ten biggest clones take up approximately 0.29%. The sample taken for sequencing was cord blood. These receptors all come from a newborn girl in good health.

V gene TRBV10-2 combines with J gene TRBJ2-3; 11 bases fit TRBD2. The CDR3 extends over 16 amino acids. J was trimmed by 5 bases and V by 3 bases; bases with no gene match: 7. Germline loops: CDR1 WSHSY, CDR2 SAAADI. CDR3 in DNA: TGCGCCAGCAGTGAATACATAGCGGGGGGGCTAGATACGCAGTATTTT. Amino acid sequence: CASSEYIAGGLDTQYF.

Many counts were recorded for this clonotype. The chain has TRBV7-2 and TRBJ2-5; D is unresolved. Trimming removed 5 bases at V and 2 bases at J, with 24 bases between. The germline CDR1 and CDR2 sequences are SGHTA and FQGNSA. This CDR3 comprises 18 residues. DNA for the CDR3: TGTGCCAGCAGCCCACCCCTCGTCTACCACTCCTTTCAAGAGACCCAGTACTTC. This gives the protein CASSPPLVYHSFQETQYF. Filled out from reference TRBV7-2 and TRBJ2-5, the complete variable domain reads GAGVSQSPSNKVTEKGKDVELRCDPISGHTALYWYRQSLGQGLEFLIYFQGNSAPDKSGLPSDRFSAERTGGSVSTLTIQRTQQEDSAVYLCASSPPLVYHSFQETQYFGPGTRLLVL.

The chain uses TRBV5-1 and TRBJ2-3, with D possibly being TRBD2 (6 bases). The CDR3 spans 15 residues. CDR1 is SGHRS and CDR2 is YFSETQ in the germline V gene. Deletions cut 5 bases from V and 3 bases from J, with 16 bases between. The CDR3, as DNA: TGCGCCAGCAGTTCCGCAGCGGGTGAAACAGATACGCAGTATTTT. Translating gives CASSSAAGETDTQYF.

This clonotype occurred a few times. The chain links TRBV20-1 to TRBJ2-7; 7 bases fit TRBD1. CDR3 length: 14 residues. Losses at the gene ends were 2 bases for V and 2 bases for J; bases not matched to a gene: 6. The germline CDR1 and CDR2 sequences are DFQATT and SNEGSKA (reference sequence). Here the CDR3 reads CSARSRDSPYEQYF. As DNA, the CDR3 is TGCAGTGCTAGAAGTAGGGACAGCCCCTACGAGCAGTACTTC.

The table lists this clonotype with many counts. The V call is TRBV9, the J call TRBJ2-7, with 8 bases that match TRBD1. This CDR3 is built from 14 residues. Per germline, CDR1 SGDLS and CDR2 YYNGEE. After removal of 2 bases from V and 2 bases from J, the junction contained 3 bases not matched to a gene. For the CDR3, the DNA is TGTGCCAGCAGCGTTGGACAGGGTCCCTACGAGCAGTACTTC. Its protein is CASSVGQGPYEQYF.

This rearrangement joins TRBV3-1 to TRBJ2-1, with 7 bases identical to TRBD2. Germline-derived CDR1 and CDR2 are LGHDT and YNNKEL (reference sequence). The trim removed 0 bases at V and 6 bases at J, leaving 11 bases unmatched. This CDR3 has 17 residues. CDR3 region: CASSQDLGGSLSNEQFF. As DNA, the CDR3 is TGTGCCAGCAGCCAAGATCTTGGCGGGAGCTTAAGCAATGAGCAGTTCTTC.

This chain joins TRBV7-9 and TRBJ2-7; TRBD2 aligns across 10 bases. The CDR3 consists of 13 residues. CDR1 and CDR2 from the germline V gene are SEHNR and FQNEAQ (reference sequence). V gave up 8 bases and J gave up 2 bases; unmatched junction bases: 3. DNA of the CDR3: TGTGCCAGCGGAAGCGGGAGGGCCTACGAGCAGTACTTC. Encoded protein: CASGSGRAYEQYF.

In its sample, this clonotype was seen a few times. CDR3 region: CASSLARNRASTDTQYF. CDR3 in DNA: TGCGCCAGCAGCTTGGCCCGTAACAGAGCAAGCACAGATACGCAGTATTTT. The V and J genes are TRBV5-1 and TRBJ2-3; D is ambiguous. Trimming took off 0 bases at V and 0 bases at J, with 14 bases between the two ends. The germline V gene has CDR1 SGHRS and CDR2 YFSETQ. CDR3 length: 17 residues.

This clonotype was counted a few times. CDR3 region: CASTALVGGASPLHF. CDR3 nucleotides: TGTGCCAGCACCGCATTAGTGGGGGGCGCTTCACCCCTCCACTTT. The chain has TRBV13 and TRBJ1-6; D possibly corresponds to TRBD1 (6 bases). V gave up 7 bases and J gave up 9 bases, with 19 bases separating them. The CDR3 has 15 amino acids. Per the germline V gene, CDR1 is PRHDT and CDR2 is FYEKMQ (reference sequence).

This clonotype has just one count. This sequence joins TRBV2 and TRBJ2-2, with D uncertain. This CDR3 has 12 residues. The ends were cut back, 3 bases at V and 6 bases at J, with 5 bases in the middle. Looked up from germline, CDR1 is SNHLY and CDR2 is FYNNEI. This chain's CDR3 is CASSDVSGELFF. CDR3 DNA: TGTGCCAGCAGTGACGTGTCCGGGGAGCTGTTTTTT.

The chain has TRBV6-1 and TRBJ2-3, with TRBD2 identical over 8 bases. V trimming: 4 bases; J trimming: 5 bases; junction bases outside the gene matches: 11. This CDR3 region has 16 residues. In germline, CDR1 is MNHNS, CDR2 SASEGT. DNA of the CDR3: TGTGCCAGCAGTGTCACTCCGGGAGGGCGGGGAGATACGCAGTATTTT. This sequence encodes CASSVTPGGRGDTQYF.

In the case of this clonotype: Mismatch with germline at one junction end may stem from a read error. This chain connects TRBV5-1 to TRBJ2-7, with 10 bases lining up with TRBD2. The CDR3 is 14 residues long. Germline assignment: CDR1 SGHRS and CDR2 YFSETQ. The DNA for the CDR3 is TGCGTCAGCAGCCCAACTAGCGGGAACTACGAGCAGTACTTC. Its protein product is CVSSPTSGNYEQYF.

V gene TRBV2 combines with J gene TRBJ2-1, with 13 positions matching TRBD2. Germline V lookup: CDR1 SNHLY, CDR2 FYNNEI. The trim removed 3 bases at V and 8 bases at J, leaving 4 bases unmatched. This CDR3 is built from 15 residues. The CDR3 loop is CASSEWTSGSDEQFF. As DNA, the CDR3 is TGTGCCAGCAGTGAGTGGACTAGCGGGAGCGATGAGCAGTTCTTC. Complete variable domain (other parts from reference TRBV2 and TRBJ2-1): EPEVTQTPSHQVTQMGQEVILRCVPISNHLYFYWYRQILGQKVEFLVSFYNNEISEKSEIFDDQFSVERPDGSNFTLKIRSTKLEDSAMYFCASSEWTSGSDEQFFGPGTRLTVL.

This clonotype was detected only once. At one of its ends the junction is not consistent with the germline gene, which may arise from a read error. The genes are TRBV12-3 or TRBV12-4 and TRBJ2-5, with TRBD2 matching 11 bases. This CDR3 is built from 15 residues. The chain's CDR3 is CASSFLAGGKEAQYF. DNA of the CDR3: TGTGCCAGCAGTTTCCTAGCGGGGGGTAAAGAGGCCCAGTACTTC.

The chain employs TRBV18 and TRBJ2-7; weak D call: TRBD1 (6 bases). V shed 6 bases and J shed 0 bases, with 12 bases lying between them. The CDR3 consists of 14 residues. In germline, CDR1 is KGHSH, CDR2 LQKENI. Here the CDR3 reads CASSRDIPSYEQYF. In DNA form, the CDR3 reads TGTGCCAGCTCTCGGGACATCCCCTCCTACGAGCAGTACTTC.

As regards this clonotype: A read error may be the cause here, since a much bigger clone is one base away. The chain carries TRBV5-1 and TRBJ2-5, with D possibly called TRBD1 or TRBD2 (5 bases each). The CDR3 length is 14 residues. Between the trimmed V and J ends, which lost 1 base and 11 bases, there was a span of 18 bases. Germline V gene lookup returns CDR1 SGHRS and CDR2 YFSETQ. In DNA, the CDR3 is TGCGCCAGCAGCTTGAGAGGGGTCGGCAATGAGCAGTACTTC. Translating gives CASSLRGVGNEQYF.

This sequence joins TRBV6-1 and TRBJ1-2, with D possibly TRBD1 on 5 matching bases. CDR3 length: 14 amino acids. The ends were cut back, 8 bases at V and 4 bases at J, with 17 bases in the middle. Germline CDR1 reads MNHNS; CDR2 reads SASEGT. This CDR3 is CASHLLGGSYGYTF. CDR3 DNA: TGTGCCAGCCACCTCCTTGGGGGTAGCTATGGCTACACCTTC.

The CDR3 loop is CASIHHCVQPQHF. The CDR3 bases are TGTGCCAGCATTCACCACTGCGTTCAGCCCCAGCATTTT. V gene TRBV21-1 combines with J gene TRBJ1-5. TRBV21-1 is deemed a pseudogene. The CDR3 runs to 13 residues.

This clonotype was counted only a few times. This chain links TRBV21-1 with TRBJ1-4; the table assigns TRBD1, which was not confirmed against the DNA. TRBV21-1 is deemed a pseudogene. The CDR3 runs 16 residues. As DNA, the CDR3 is TGTGCCAGCAGCAAACGCGACAGGGGTGGAGATGAAAAACTGTTTTTT. Translation: CASSKRDRGGDEKLFF.

This clonotype came up a few times. The rearrangement joins TRBV28 to TRBJ2-6; possibly TRBD1 for D (5 bases). Germline CDR1 reads MDHEN; CDR2 reads SYDVKM. The CDR3 has 15 amino acids. V was shortened by 5 bases and J by 0 bases, with 8 bases between the two germline ends. The CDR3 region has the DNA TGTGCCAGCAGTGTTACAGGCTCTGGGGCCAACGTCCTGACTTTC. This gives the protein CASSVTGSGANVLTF.

V usage is TRBV6-6 and J usage is TRBJ1-2, with unresolved D. Germline V gene data show CDR1 as MNHNY and CDR2 as SVGAGI (reference sequence). The ends were cut back, 1 base at V and 6 bases at J, with 12 bases in the middle. The CDR3 runs to 14 residues. This CDR3 is CASSYLDGVNGYTF. CDR3 nucleotide sequence: TGTGCCAGCAGTTACTTGGACGGGGTGAATGGCTACACCTTC.

This clonotype was seen a few times. This chain connects TRBV29-1 to TRBJ1-1, with D perhaps TRBD1 (6 bases). CDR1 and CDR2 from the germline V gene are SQVTM and ANQGSEA. The CDR3 is made up of 12 amino acids. V was pared by 6 bases and J by 5 bases, with 13 bases between. The CDR3 DNA is TGCAGCGTGTCAGGGGTCGGGACTGAAGCTTTCTTT. Its protein product is CSVSGVGTEAFF.

The J gene is TRBJ1-6, the V gene TRBV3-1; a possible D gene is TRBD1 (6 bases). There are 15 residues in the CDR3. The V end lost 6 bases, the J end lost 5 bases, and 14 bases lay between the germline ends. Germline V gives CDR1 LGHDT, CDR2 YNNKEL (reference sequence). The CDR3 loop is CASSSQGKNNSPLHF. The CDR3 DNA is TGTGCCAGCAGTTCTCAGGGGAAGAATAATTCACCCCTCCACTTT.

This clonotype was found a few times. This rearrangement joins TRBV4-2 to TRBJ2-7; tentative D call: TRBD1 (6 bases). Per the germline V gene, CDR1 is LGHNA and CDR2 is YNFKEQ. V gave up 0 bases and J gave up 3 bases, with 12 bases separating them. This CDR3 has 15 amino acids. CDR3 DNA: TGTGCCAGCAGCCAAGACCACAGGGCCGACTACGAGCAGTACTTC. The encoded protein is CASSQDHRADYEQYF.

The chain employs TRBV10-3 and TRBJ1-2, with D possibly TRBD1 on 5 matching bases. Germline V gives CDR1 ENHRY, CDR2 SYGVKD. CDR3 length: 14 amino acids. Between the trimmed V and J ends, which lost 4 bases and 4 bases, there was a span of 13 bases. The CDR3 loop is CAISARNRPYGYTF. CDR3 DNA: TGTGCCATCAGTGCGAGGAACAGGCCCTATGGCTACACCTTC.

J is TRBJ2-3 and V is TRBV20-1; 10 bases are a match to TRBD2. Germline CDR1 reads DFQATT; CDR2 reads SNEGSKA (reference sequence). There are 15 residues in the CDR3. The ends lost 6 bases at V and 1 base at J; junction bases unmatched: 7. The CDR3 DNA follows: TGCAGTGCCATCTGGACTAGCGGTCGCACAGATACGCAGTATTTT. It encodes CSAIWTSGRTDTQYF.

In this sample, this clonotype turned up many times. The chain combines TRBV2 with TRBJ2-7; 13 nucleotides line up with TRBD2. J lost 2 bases, V lost 6 bases, and 1 base had no gene match. The CDR3 is made up of 14 amino acids. Germline loops: CDR1 SNHLY, CDR2 FYNNEI. CDR3 region: CASRGLAGAYEQYF. The CDR3 DNA is TGTGCCAGCAGAGGACTAGCGGGAGCCTACGAGCAGTACTTC.

V usage is TRBV10-3 and J usage is TRBJ2-5; TRBD1 might be the D (8 bases). This CDR3 contains 16 residues. V lost 4 bases and J 2 bases, leaving 17 bases between the germline ends. Germline values: CDR1 ENHRY, CDR2 SYGVKD. CDR3 sequence: CAISVITGGGQETQYF. For the CDR3, the DNA is TGTGCCATCAGTGTCATTACAGGGGGGGGTCAAGAGACCCAGTACTTC.

This clonotype was counted a few times. The V and J genes are TRBV28 and TRBJ2-7; 8 nucleotides line up with TRBD2. The CDR3 contains 15 residues. Germline V gene lookup returns CDR1 MDHEN and CDR2 SYDVKM. The junction had 9 bases not matched to a gene; V was cut back by 6 bases and J by 2 bases. CDR3 residues: CASRATGTRAYEQYF. DNA for the CDR3: TGTGCCAGCAGAGCTACCGGGACTAGGGCCTACGAGCAGTACTTC.